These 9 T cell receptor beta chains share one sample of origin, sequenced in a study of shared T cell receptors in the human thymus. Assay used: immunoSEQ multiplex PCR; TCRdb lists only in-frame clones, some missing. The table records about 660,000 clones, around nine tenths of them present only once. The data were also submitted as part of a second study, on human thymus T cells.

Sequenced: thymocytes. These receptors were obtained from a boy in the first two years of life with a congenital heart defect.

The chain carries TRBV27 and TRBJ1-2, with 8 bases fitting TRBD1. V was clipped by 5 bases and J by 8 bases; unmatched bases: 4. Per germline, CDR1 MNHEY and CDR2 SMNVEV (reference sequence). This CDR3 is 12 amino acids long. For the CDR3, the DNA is TGTGCCAGCAGTCTGACAGGGGTGGGCTACACCTTC. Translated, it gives CASSLTGVGYTF.

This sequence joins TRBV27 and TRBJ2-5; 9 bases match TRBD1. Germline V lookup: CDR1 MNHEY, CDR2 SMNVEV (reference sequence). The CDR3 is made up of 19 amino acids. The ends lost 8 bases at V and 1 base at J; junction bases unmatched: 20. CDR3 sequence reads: CASRPSGTGSVRGQETQYF. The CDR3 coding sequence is TGTGCCAGCCGCCCCTCTGGGACAGGGTCGGTACGGGGCCAAGAGACCCAGTACTTC.

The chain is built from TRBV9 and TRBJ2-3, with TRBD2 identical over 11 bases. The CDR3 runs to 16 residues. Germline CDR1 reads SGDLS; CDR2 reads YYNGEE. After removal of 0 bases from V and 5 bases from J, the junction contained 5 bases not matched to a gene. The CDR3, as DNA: TGTGCCAGCAGCGTAGAGCTAGCGGGAGGAGGAGATACGCAGTATTTT. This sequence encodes CASSVELAGGGDTQYF.

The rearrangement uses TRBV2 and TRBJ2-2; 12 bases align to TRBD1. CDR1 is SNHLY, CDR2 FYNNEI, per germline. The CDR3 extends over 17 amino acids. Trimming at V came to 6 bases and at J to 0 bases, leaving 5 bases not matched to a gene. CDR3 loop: CASSARDRGPNTGELFF. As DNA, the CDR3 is TGTGCCAGCAGCGCCCGGGACAGGGGGCCGAACACCGGGGAGCTGTTTTTT.

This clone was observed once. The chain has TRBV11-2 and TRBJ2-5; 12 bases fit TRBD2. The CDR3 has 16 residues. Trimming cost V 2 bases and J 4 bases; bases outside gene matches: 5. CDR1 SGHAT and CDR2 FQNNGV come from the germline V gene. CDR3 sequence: CASSLLAGGGGETQYF. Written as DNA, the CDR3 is TGTGCCAGCAGCTTACTAGCGGGAGGGGGGGGAGAGACCCAGTACTTC. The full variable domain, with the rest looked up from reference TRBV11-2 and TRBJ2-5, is EAGVAQSPRYKIIEKRQSVAFWCNPISGHATLYWYQQILGQGPKLLIQFQNNGVVDDSQLPKDRFSAERLKGVDSTLKIQPAKLEDSAVYLCASSLLAGGGGETQYFGPGTRLLVL.

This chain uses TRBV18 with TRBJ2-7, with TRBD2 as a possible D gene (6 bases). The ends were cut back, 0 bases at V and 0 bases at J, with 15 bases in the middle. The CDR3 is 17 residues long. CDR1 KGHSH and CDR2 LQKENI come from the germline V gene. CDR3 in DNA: TGTGCCAGCTCACCACCGCCGCCTAGCGCGAGCTCCTACGAGCAGTACTTC. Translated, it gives CASSPPPPSASSYEQYF.

CDR3 coding DNA: TGTGCCAGCAGTTTATGGCGGGGCAGCTCTGGGGCCAACGTCCTGACTTTC. It translates to CASSLWRGSSGANVLTF. The chain couples TRBV28 to TRBJ2-6; weak D call: TRBD2 (6 bases). Trimming stripped 0 bases from V and 0 bases from J, with 9 bases between. The germline CDR1 and CDR2 sequences are MDHEN and SYDVKM. CDR3 length: 17 residues.

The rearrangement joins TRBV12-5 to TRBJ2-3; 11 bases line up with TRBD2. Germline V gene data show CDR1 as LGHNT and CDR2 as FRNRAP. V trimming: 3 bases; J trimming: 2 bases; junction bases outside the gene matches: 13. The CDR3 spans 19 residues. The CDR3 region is CASGLLPASGRSDTDTQYF. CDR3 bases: TGTGCTAGTGGTTTACTACCGGCTAGCGGGAGGAGTGACACAGATACGCAGTATTTT.

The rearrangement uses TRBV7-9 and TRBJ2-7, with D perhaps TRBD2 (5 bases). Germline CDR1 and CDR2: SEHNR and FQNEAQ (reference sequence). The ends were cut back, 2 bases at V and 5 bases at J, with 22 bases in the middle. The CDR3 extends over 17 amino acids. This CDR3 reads CASSLRPRAVAAHEQYF. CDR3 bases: TGTGCCAGCAGCTTACGGCCCAGAGCGGTAGCTGCCCACGAGCAGTACTTC.